The clone carrying this T cell receptor (beta chain) was found a few times. Its matching antigen is unknown. These data are taken from a study of vaccination and CD4 T cells after COVID-19. On the study more broadly: The post-COVID sampling time was a median roughly 100 days after diagnosis, ranging from 35 to 161.

Germline assignment: CDR1 DFQATT and CDR2 SNEGSKA (reference sequence). V was clipped by 6 bases and J by 1 base; unmatched bases: 6. This CDR3 has 14 residues. The treatment denotes: roughly nine-day PBMC culture with coronavirus spike peptide pools or control peptides (ViraFEST assay). The Oncomine TCR Beta short-read assay was applied to DNA of cultured CD4+ T cells. Each CDR3 protein is one row after TCRdb ran MiXCR on the PCR reads. The sample has 15,000 to 20,000 distinct CDR3 sequences; roughly 60% are singletons. The genes are TRBV20-1 and TRBJ1-2; TRBD1 matches at 9 bases. This clonotype originated in a human donor who had recovered from COVID-19. The source was CD4+ T cells from blood, cultured in vitro, collected before SARS-CoV-2 vaccination. The CDR3 reads CSAENRGRNYGYTF. The CDR3 region has the DNA TGCAGTGCGGAAAACAGGGGGCGTAACTATGGCTACACCTTC.